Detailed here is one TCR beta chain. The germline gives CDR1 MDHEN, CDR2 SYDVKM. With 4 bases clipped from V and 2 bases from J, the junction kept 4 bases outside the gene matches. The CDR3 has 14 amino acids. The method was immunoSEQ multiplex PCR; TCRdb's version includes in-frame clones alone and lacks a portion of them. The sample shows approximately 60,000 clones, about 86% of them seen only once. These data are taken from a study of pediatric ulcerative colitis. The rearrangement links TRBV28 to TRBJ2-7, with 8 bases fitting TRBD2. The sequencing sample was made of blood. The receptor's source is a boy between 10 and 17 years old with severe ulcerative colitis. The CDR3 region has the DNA TGTGCCAGCAGTTCCGCACTAGCGGCCTACGAGCAGTACTTC. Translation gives CASSSALAAYEQYF.